This T cell receptor beta chain was retrieved from a study of blood T cells in healthy people across ages. Study-level background: When template switching was applied, about one barcoded beta molecule was captured per two T cells.

This clonotype was found a few times. Its target is not known. Germline values: CDR1 MNHNY, CDR2 SVGAGI (reference sequence). This CDR3 is built from 14 residues. V lost 6 bases to trimming and J lost 2 bases, with 13 bases between them. Study-level findings and limits: Leaving the PBMCs unsorted stopped any conclusive comparison of naive versus antigen-experienced cells.

Next came a second PCR, run for about 7 to 12 cycles, which used a sample-barcoded 5' primer along with a J-beta primer mix. All cDNA molecules were each tagged by a template-switch adaptor with 12 random nucleotides. One entry per CDR3 protein, called by TCRdb with MiXCR from the 5' RACE reads. The repertoire holds approximately 830,000 distinct CDR3 sequences, with about 62% as singletons. Total RNA was isolated from each sample in quantities of at least 6 micrograms. The sequence was collected from a man younger than 45 in good health. The specimen was blood. V gene TRBV6-6 combines with J gene TRBJ1-2; D perhaps matches TRBD1 (5 bases). CDR3 residues: CASSAPGRNYGYTF. CDR3 sequence (DNA): TGTGCCAGCAGCGCCCCGGGACGCAACTATGGCTACACCTTC.